One and the same sample provided the 26 T cell receptor beta chains below, sequenced in a study of CD8+CD57+ T cells in acquired aplastic anemia. The template for TCR beta VDJ and CDR3 sequence profiling was genomic DNA. Each CDR3 protein gets one entry after TCRdb re-called the reads with MiXCR. The profile covers about 160,000 distinct CDR3 sequences, with roughly 40% appearing a single time and approximately 1% taken by the ten largest. The sample comprised sorted CD4+, CD8+, or CD8+CD57+ T cells (not recorded which) from PBMCs. The receptors were gathered from a human donor in good health.

The chain couples TRBV10-3 to TRBJ1-1, with D perhaps TRBD1 (5 bases). The V and J ends lost 6 bases and 4 bases respectively, with 12 bases between them. CDR3 length: 13 amino acids. Looked up from germline, CDR1 is ENHRY and CDR2 is SYGVKD. The CDR3 loop is CAIRGEGITEAFF. CDR3 in DNA: TGTGCCATCAGGGGGGAGGGGATCACTGAAGCTTTCTTT.

The gene calls are TRBV6-1 and TRBJ1-1; 8 bases match TRBD1. The CDR3 length is 15 residues. Germline lookup yields CDR1 MNHNS and CDR2 SASEGT. V shed 5 bases and J 2 bases; nucleotides not matched to a gene: 7. CDR3 loop: CASSLRTGLNTEAFF. CDR3 bases: TGTGCCAGCAGTCTCCGGACAGGGTTAAACACTGAAGCTTTCTTT.

This clonotype has a handful of counts. The chain joins TRBV19 to TRBJ1-1; the D is unclear. Germline V gene data show CDR1 as LNHDA and CDR2 as SQIVND (reference sequence). Trimming removed 9 bases from V and 1 base from J, with 9 bases in between. The CDR3 covers 12 residues. In DNA form, the CDR3 reads TGTGCCAGCCAATTAGGGAACACTGAAGCTTTCTTT. Amino acids: CASQLGNTEAFF.

A word on this clonotype: A clone one base away is much larger, so this may be a read error. The J gene is TRBJ1-1, the V gene TRBV7-3; 7 bases fit TRBD1. CDR3 length: 15 residues. Germline V CDR1 and CDR2: SGHTA, FQGTGA. V trimming: 2 bases; J trimming: 2 bases; junction bases outside the gene matches: 5. CDR3 coding DNA: TGTGCCAGCAGCTTAGTTGGAGGGGGCAACACTGAAGCTTTCTTT. It translates to CASSLVGGGNTEAFF.

V is TRBV15 and J is TRBJ1-6; 8 bases line up with TRBD1. Germline V gene sequence: CDR1 LNHNV, CDR2 YYDKDF (reference sequence). This CDR3 has 15 residues. Germline trimming cut 0 bases from V and 12 bases from J; bases unmatched to any gene: 7. In nucleotides, the CDR3 is TGTGCCACCAGCAGAGATGGACAGGGAAACCGACCCCTCCACTTT. It translates to CATSRDGQGNRPLHF.

As regards this clonotype: This could be a read error, since a much larger clone is one nucleotide away. The rearrangement links TRBV5-1 to TRBJ2-1, with 8 nucleotides matching TRBD1. The V and J ends lost 6 bases and 7 bases, in that order; junction bases with no gene match: 12. CDR3 length: 15 amino acids. The germline V gene has CDR1 SGHRS and CDR2 YFSETQ. CDR3 protein: CASNDRGRGRNEQFF. The CDR3 nucleotides read TGCGCCAGCAACGACCGGGGCAGGGGGCGTAATGAGCAGTTCTTC.

This clonotype was observed at least ten times. The V and J genes are TRBV11-3 and TRBJ1-1; D is unresolved. Trimming took off 3 bases at V and 11 bases at J, with 13 bases between the two ends. The CDR3 is 12 residues long. Germline V CDR1 and CDR2: SGHNT, YENEEA. In DNA form, the CDR3 reads TGTGCCAGCAGCTTCGAGAGGGAATCGGCTTTCTTT. Its translation is CASSFERESAFF.

This clonotype occurred many times. The J gene is TRBJ2-7, the V gene TRBV20-1, with 8 bases that match TRBD1. Germline values: CDR1 DFQATT, CDR2 SNEGSKA (reference sequence). The CDR3 covers 13 residues. V shed 5 bases, J shed 2 bases, and the junction held 5 bases outside the gene matches. In DNA form, the CDR3 reads TGCAGTGCTGCGGACAGGGTAGCCTACGAGCAGTACTTC. Translated: CSAADRVAYEQYF.

A word on this clonotype: No conserved phenylalanine or tryptophan ends this CDR3, so it is likely a read error. This rearrangement joins TRBV24-1 to TRBJ2-5, with D uncertain. The germline gives CDR1 KGHDR, CDR2 SFDVKD. This CDR3 contains 11 residues. CDR3 amino acids: CATGDIETQYS. CDR3 sequence (DNA): TGTGCCACCGGTGACATCGAGACCCAGTACTCC.

The chain combines TRBV11-1 with TRBJ2-4; D is possibly TRBD1 (6 bases). The CDR3 covers 17 residues. Per the germline V gene, CDR1 is SGHAT and CDR2 is FQDESV (reference sequence). Trimming pared 1 base from V and 0 bases from J, leaving 13 bases between. CDR3 DNA sequence: TGTGCCAGCAGCTTAGTGGCACAGGGCCTAGCCAAAAACATTCAGTACTTC. It yields the protein CASSLVAQGLAKNIQYF.

This rearrangement joins TRBV7-9 to TRBJ1-2; 7 nucleotides agree with TRBD1. The CDR3 extends over 13 amino acids. Germline values: CDR1 SEHNR, CDR2 FQNEAQ (reference sequence). With 5 bases clipped from V and 13 bases from J, the junction kept 13 bases outside the gene matches. CDR3 bases: TGTGCCAGCAGCGACGACAGGGCTCCCATTCTCACCTTC. Its translation: CASSDDRAPILTF.

Of note for this clonotype: The CDR3 does not close with the conserved phenylalanine or tryptophan, likely indicating a read error. Here the CDR3 DNA reads TGTGCCTGGAGTGTAACTGGGGGCTACGAGCAGTACCTC. This codes for CAWSVTGGYEQYL. The chain uses TRBV30 and TRBJ2-7; the D call may be TRBD1 or TRBD2 (5 bases each). The germline V and J ends were trimmed by 0 bases and 3 bases, with 9 bases remaining between them. The CDR3 has 13 residues. The germline CDR1 and CDR2 sequences are GTSNPN and SVGIG (reference sequence).

V is TRBV5-4 and J is TRBJ2-1; TRBD2 matches 11 bases. V dropped 1 base and J dropped 9; count of bases not matched to a gene: 9. Germline-derived CDR1 and CDR2 are SGHNT and YYREEE (reference sequence). The CDR3 loop spans 16 amino acids. The CDR3 sequence is CASSLRSSGGSGEQFF. The CDR3 bases are TGTGCCAGCAGCTTGCGGTCTAGCGGGGGGAGTGGTGAGCAGTTCTTC.

This clonotype was detected a few times. The chain carries TRBV2 and TRBJ2-1; 11 nucleotides line up with TRBD2. Trimming removed 6 bases from V and 3 bases from J; junction bases left unmatched: 4. The CDR3 totals 15 residues. Germline V gene sequence: CDR1 SNHLY, CDR2 FYNNEI. CDR3: CASSSLAGVYNEQFF. The CDR3 nucleotides are TGTGCCAGCAGCTCACTAGCGGGGGTCTACAATGAGCAGTTCTTC. Full variable domain (outside the CDR3, taken from reference TRBV2 and TRBJ2-1): EPEVTQTPSHQVTQMGQEVILRCVPISNHLYFYWYRQILGQKVEFLVSFYNNEISEKSEIFDDQFSVERPDGSNFTLKIRSTKLEDSAMYFCASSSLAGVYNEQFFGPGTRLTVL.

Ten or more counts support this clonotype. The rearrangement joins TRBV19 to TRBJ1-2, with 8 positions matching TRBD1. Germline V gene sequence: CDR1 LNHDA, CDR2 SQIVND (reference sequence). This CDR3 spans 14 amino acids. V shed 5 bases, J shed 6 bases, and the junction held 8 bases outside the gene matches. The CDR3 is CASSPSGQGNGYTF. CDR3 sequence (DNA): TGTGCCAGTAGTCCCAGTGGACAGGGTAATGGCTACACCTTC.

This clonotype was seen many times. The J gene is TRBJ2-5, the V gene TRBV11-2, with 10 bases fitting TRBD1. The CDR3 spans 15 residues. The germline CDR1 and CDR2 sequences are SGHAT and FQNNGV. The V gene end was trimmed by 5 bases and the J gene end by 4 bases; junction bases not matched to a gene: 7. This chain's CDR3 is CASSADRGQGETQYF. The CDR3 nucleotides read TGTGCCAGCAGCGCCGACAGGGGGCAGGGAGAGACCCAGTACTTC.

This clonotype showed up many times. The rearrangement joins TRBV10-3 to TRBJ2-1, with 10 positions matching TRBD2. CDR1 and CDR2 (germline): ENHRY, SYGVKD. With 7 bases clipped from V and 10 bases from J, the junction kept 7 bases outside the gene matches. The CDR3 has 13 amino acids. The CDR3 coding sequence is TGTGCCATCAAAGGAACTAGCGGGGACGAGCAGTTCTTC. Its translation: CAIKGTSGDEQFF.

In its sample, this clonotype was seen a few times. The chain is built from TRBV3-1 and TRBJ1-5; D is ambiguous. Trimming stripped 1 base from V and 6 bases from J, with 10 bases between. Germline values: CDR1 LGHDT, CDR2 YNNKEL (reference sequence). This CDR3 comprises 14 residues. The CDR3 DNA reads as TGTGCCAGCAGCCAAGGTCGCGACTCTCAGCCCCAGCATTTT. Its protein is CASSQGRDSQPQHF. Combining the CDR3 with reference TRBV3-1 and TRBJ1-5 gives the whole variable domain DTAVSQTPKYLVTQMGNDKSIKCEQNLGHDTMYWYKQDSKKFLKIMFSYNNKELIINETVPNRFSPKSPDKAHLNLHINSLELGDSAVYFCASSQGRDSQPQHFGDGTRLSIL.

This clonotype showed up many times. V usage is TRBV7-3 and J usage is TRBJ2-2; unclear D gene. CDR1 and CDR2 from the germline V gene are SGHTA and FQGTGA. This CDR3 region has 15 residues. The V end was cut by 0 bases, the J end by 4 bases, with 9 bases between. Here the CDR3 DNA reads TGTGCCAGCAGCTTAACACCCCAACCCACCGGGGAGCTGTTTTTT. Its translation is CASSLTPQPTGELFF.

V is TRBV19 and J is TRBJ1-4, with D unclear. CDR1 and CDR2 (germline): LNHDA, SQIVND (reference sequence). The CDR3 consists of 15 residues. V lost 3 bases, J lost 0 bases, and 8 bases lay in between. The CDR3 loop is CASSMTITTNEKLFF. CDR3 nucleotide sequence: TGTGCCAGTAGTATGACTATTACAACTAATGAAAAACTGTTTTTT.

The V call is TRBV10-1, the J call TRBJ1-4; D not resolved. The germline gives CDR1 WNHNN, CDR2 SYGVQD (reference sequence). The V end was cut by 2 bases, the J end by 0 bases, with 7 bases between. This CDR3 comprises 15 residues. The CDR3 DNA follows: TGCGCCAGCAGTGAGGGGCATGCAACTAATGAAAAACTGTTTTTT. As protein: CASSEGHATNEKLFF.

The chain carries TRBV24-1 and TRBJ2-1; 7 bases are a match to TRBD2. CDR1 is KGHDR, CDR2 SFDVKD, per germline. The CDR3 length is 15 residues. Trimming took 3 bases from V and 2 from J; bases not matched to a gene: 3. CDR3 loop: CATSDLADTYNEQFF. For the CDR3, the DNA is TGTGCCACCAGTGATCTAGCGGATACCTACAATGAGCAGTTCTTC.

With respect to this clonotype: This CDR3 is missing its conserved last phenylalanine or tryptophan, likely due to a read error. This chain uses TRBV7-3 with TRBJ2-3, with D unclear. Deletions cut 5 bases from V and 2 bases from J, with 8 bases between. The germline CDR1 and CDR2 sequences are SGHTA and FQGTGA. The CDR3 spans 13 residues. CDR3 DNA: TGTGCCAGCAGCCCCCGCCCCACAGATACGCAGTATCTT. Translated, it gives CASSPRPTDTQYL.

A word on this clonotype: At one end the junction does not follow the germline gene, possibly because of a read error. The chain recombines TRBV10-3 with TRBJ1-2; D gene unclear. Germline CDR1 and CDR2: ENHRY and SYGVKD. The CDR3 is 12 amino acids. CDR3 loop: CASSYSTPGYTF. CDR3 DNA: TGTGCCAGCAGTTACTCGACGCCTGGCTACACCTTC.

Many counts were recorded for this clonotype. This chain links TRBV5-4 with TRBJ2-7; tentative D call: TRBD2 (5 bases). Germline lookup yields CDR1 SGHNT and CDR2 YYREEE (reference sequence). This CDR3 contains 14 residues. V was pared by 4 bases and J by 2 bases, with 13 bases between. CDR3 in DNA: TGTGCCAGCAGCCCTGGAGGAAGGCCCTACGAGCAGTACTTC. Its translation is CASSPGGRPYEQYF.

This clonotype was counted a few times. The chain couples TRBV7-9 to TRBJ2-5; D unresolved. The germline CDR1 and CDR2 sequences are SEHNR and FQNEAQ (reference sequence). CDR3 length: 13 amino acids. The V end was cut by 1 base, the J end by 3 bases, with 6 bases between. DNA for the CDR3: TGTGCCAGCAGCTTAGGGCTAGAAGAGACCCAGTACTTC. It codes for CASSLGLEETQYF.